What follows describes a single T cell receptor (beta chain). The sample originates from a study of blood T cell repertoires in COVID-19. Overall study: The cDNA or gDNA used as material had been derived from T cells, B-cell-depleted T cells, or PBMCs.

The CDR3 runs to 12 residues. V gave up 5 bases and J gave up 3 bases, with 9 bases separating them. Per the authors' pipeline: Researchers report that nucleated cell counts were estimated from reference gene primer amplification. The method was immunoSEQ multiplex PCR; TCRdb's version includes in-frame clones alone and lacks a portion of them. The V and J calls and the clone size are those of that table, but D and trimming were determined from the DNA. The sample carries about 180,000 clones, 80% to 90% recorded once. Sequencing was done on a sample of PBMCs or T cells enriched from blood (not recorded which). The V and J genes are TRBV5-7 and TRBJ2-7, with D perhaps matching TRBD1 (5 bases). TRBV5-7 is filed as an ORF, its function uncertain. The clonotype comes from a man over 45 who had recovered from COVID-19. DNA of the CDR3: TGTGCCAGCAGACAAGACAGCTACGAGCAGTACTTC. Translating gives CASRQDSYEQYF.